This entry features one TCR beta chain sequence. The target antigen is unknown. Every TCR beta cDNA library bore unique molecular identifiers. Each sample of roughly 0.9 to 11 million input T cells yielded roughly 500,000 cDNA molecules, so each molecule approximated one T cell. TCRdb itself ran the PCR reads through MiXCR, one entry per CDR3 protein. The profile shows around 770,000 distinct CDR3 sequences, just over 45% of them singletons. The CDR3 is 15 residues long. V dropped 6 bases and J dropped 12 bases, with 24 bases sitting between them. CDR1 and CDR2 from the germline V gene are MNHEY and SVGAGI. The sample is drawn from a study of post-analysis software for immune sequencing data. Background on the study: There were relapsing-remitting, secondary progressive and progressive-relapsing multiple sclerosis among the disease courses included.

Overall study results and limits: In multiple sclerosis, normalized Chao1 diversity was significantly below that of controls. Included in a set of roughly 5 TRBV segments more frequent in patients than controls were TRBV5-6, TRBV5-1 and TRBV20-1. F measure grouped same-batch samples tightly together.

Specimen: blood. The clonotype comes from a girl aged 5 to 17 with multiple sclerosis. V is TRBV6-5 and J is TRBJ2-1; D may match TRBD1 or TRBD2 (5 bases each). The CDR3 DNA reads as TGTGCCAGCAGCACCAATGCCGGGGCCCCCGACTTGCAGTTCTTC. This codes for CASSTNAGAPDLQFF.